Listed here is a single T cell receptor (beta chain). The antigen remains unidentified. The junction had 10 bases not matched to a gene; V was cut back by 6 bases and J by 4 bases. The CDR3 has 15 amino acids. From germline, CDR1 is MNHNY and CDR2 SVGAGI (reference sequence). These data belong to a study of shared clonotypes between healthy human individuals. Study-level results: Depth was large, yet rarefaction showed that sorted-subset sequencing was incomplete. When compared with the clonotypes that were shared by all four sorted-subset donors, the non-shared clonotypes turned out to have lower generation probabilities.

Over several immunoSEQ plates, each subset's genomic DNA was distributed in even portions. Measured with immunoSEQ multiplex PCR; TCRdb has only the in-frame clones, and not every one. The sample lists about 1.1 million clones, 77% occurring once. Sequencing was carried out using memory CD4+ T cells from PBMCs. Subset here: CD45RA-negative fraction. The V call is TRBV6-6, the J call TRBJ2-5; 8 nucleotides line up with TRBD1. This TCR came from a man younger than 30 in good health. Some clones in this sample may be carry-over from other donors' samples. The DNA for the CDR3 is TGTGCCAGCAGCCACATGACAGGGGTGGGAGAGACCCAGTACTTC. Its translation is CASSHMTGVGETQYF.